The entry below describes one TCR beta chain. This clone registers as medium-sized (0.01 to 0.1%) by frequency; no count is noted. Its antigen target is currently unknown. This record comes from a study of synovial regulatory T cells in juvenile arthritis (dated by TCRdb to between 2014 and 2017). Background on the whole study: Among sequenced patients, three were therapy-naive, one received methotrexate plus infliximab, about six received methotrexate, and one had no treatment information. TCRbeta CDR3 repertoires of blood iaTreg cells, other blood Treg cells and synovial fluid Treg cells from matched patient samples were compared in the study. Effector T cell subsets were also sequenced in the study cohort for comparisons, but only blood and synovial fluid Treg cells are covered by the Treg dataset alone. The TCR repertoire comparisons covered Treg and Teff subsets from about 11 JIA patients with active disease. Results the study describes overall, beyond this receptor: Synovial Treg cells shared more CDR3 sequences with iaTreg cells than with other blood Treg cells; Chao-Jaccard similarity confirmed closer relation. iaTreg TCR repertoires were found to be largely private across patients and to partially overlap with synovial Teff and blood CPL repertoires.

Library creation used the immunoSEQ multiplex PCR assay. TCRbeta CDR3 sequencing was carried out by Adaptive Biotechnologies. The authors processed their data as follows. Repertoire similarity was assessed using the Chao-modified Jaccard index and the median clonotype overlap from 200 random subsamples at equal sample size. Similarity analyses were performed using either productive nucleotide sequences or in silico-translated amino acid sequences. Hierarchical clustering with single linkage and t-SNE based on Chao-modified Jaccard distances were used to compare repertoires. Repertoire diversity was measured with the Renyi index after sample size normalisation across a range of alpha values. The table was pulled from immuneACCESS by TCRdb, which kept in-frame rearrangements only. Such tables lose some clones; where checked, under half of the loss comes from unresolved V genes, and the rest has no known cause. Clonal size and the V and J genes are those of that table, whereas D and trimming came from the DNA. The sample table gives under 3,000 clones. The top ten clonotypes cover roughly an eighth of the sample.

The synovial samples consisted of synovial fluid collected together with matched peripheral blood from each patient with active arthritis. TCR repertoire donors were about eleven juvenile idiopathic arthritis patients with active disease who had not reached inactive disease, 3 polyarticular and 8 oligoarticular. The median age of the TCR-sequenced patients was roughly 12 years (range about 2.1-22.9), and their median disease duration was around seven years (range 0.2-19.1). Synovial Treg cells showed FOXP3 TSDR demethylation comparable to blood and healthy-donor Treg cells, supporting bona fide regulatory lineage commitment. The samples used for TCR repertoire analysis were collected at two centres in Italy. The sequencing sample was made of Treg cells from the synovium. The receptor comes from a donor younger than 30 with juvenile idiopathic arthritis.

The CDR3 corresponds to CASSYRREGTDTQYF. This chain joins TRBV6-6 to TRBJ2-3; TCRdb designates TRBD2, a call that cannot be tested without DNA. The CDR3 goes from the cysteine to the phenylalanine over 15 residues. The coding DNA is unavailable. From a lookup of the germline V gene (reference sequence), CDR1 and CDR2 are MNHNY and SVGAGI.